The 26 T cell receptor beta chains presented below share a single source sample, sequenced in a study of cytomegalovirus exposure and HLA in healthy donors. Generated by immunoSEQ multiplex PCR, the TCRdb table keeps only in-frame clones and is missing some. The sample yields approximately 300,000 clones, 86% seen once. Sequenced: PBMCs. The origin of the receptors is a young woman in good health and CMV-seronegative.

This clone was detected once. The rearrangement links TRBV27 to TRBJ2-7; D might be TRBD2 (5 bases). CDR3 length: 14 amino acids. CDR1 MNHEY and CDR2 SMNVEV come from the germline V gene (reference sequence). V was shortened by 8 bases and J by 5 bases, with 19 bases between the two germline ends. In DNA form, the CDR3 reads TGTGCCAGCGGGGAAGCGGTTGCCCCGCACGAGCAGTACTTC. Amino acids: CASGEAVAPHEQYF.

The gene calls are TRBV6-5 and TRBJ1-2, with D hard to call. The CDR3 is made up of 13 amino acids. Trimming removed 2 bases at V and 0 bases at J, with 4 bases between. Germline CDR1 MNHEY, CDR2 SVGAGI. In nucleotides, the CDR3 is TGTGCCAGCAGTTACCAGACTAACTATGGCTACACCTTC. It translates to CASSYQTNYGYTF.

V usage is TRBV2 and J usage is TRBJ2-2, with 8 positions matching TRBD1. This CDR3 has 14 residues. V lost 6 bases, J lost 7 bases, and 7 bases stayed unmatched. CDR1 is SNHLY, CDR2 FYNNEI, per germline. CDR3 sequence (DNA): TGTGCCAGCAGGGCCGGGACAGGCGTCGGGGAGCTGTTTTTT. Amino acids: CASRAGTGVGELFF.

The chain has TRBV5-4 and TRBJ1-2; 11 bases are shared with TRBD1. There are 15 residues in the CDR3. CDR1 SGHNT and CDR2 YYREEE come from the germline V gene (reference sequence). The ends lost 4 bases at V and 4 bases at J; junction bases unmatched: 6. CDR3 nucleotide sequence: TGTGCCAGCAGCCCGGACAGGGGGCACGGCTATGGCTACACCTTC. Protein: CASSPDRGHGYGYTF.

The chain employs TRBV7-2 and TRBJ2-3, with TRBD2 matching over 14 bases. The V gene's germline CDR1 is SGHTA and CDR2 FQGNSA. The CDR3 has 17 amino acids. V lost 5 bases, J lost 5 bases, and 9 bases stayed unmatched. CDR3 sequence reads: CASSLTGLAGAVDTQYF. DNA of the CDR3: TGTGCCAGCAGCCTCACGGGACTAGCGGGAGCCGTAGATACGCAGTATTTT.

The chain couples TRBV7-3 to TRBJ2-1; maybe TRBD2 (6 bases). V was trimmed by 3 bases and J by 15 bases, leaving 15 bases between them. CDR1 SGHTA and CDR2 FQGTGA come from the germline V gene. The CDR3 is 12 residues long. The CDR3 region is CASSFPGEAPFF. The CDR3 DNA sequence: TGTGCCAGCAGCTTCCCCGGGGAGGCTCCGTTCTTC.

V and J are TRBV27 and TRBJ2-5, with 9 bases lining up with TRBD2. The CDR3 loop spans 17 amino acids. Germline V gene sequence: CDR1 MNHEY, CDR2 SMNVEV (reference sequence). V lost 4 bases to trimming and J lost 2 bases; unmatched junction nucleotides: 11. DNA of the CDR3: TGTGCCAGCAGTTCCCTCCTGTTGAGCGGGAGGCAAGAGACCCAGTACTTC. Its protein product is CASSSLLLSGRQETQYF.

A remark on this clone: Relative to the germline gene, one junction end is altered; a read error may explain this. The chain links TRBV5-4 to TRBJ1-2; D is undetermined. CDR1 and CDR2 from the germline V gene are SGHNT and YYREEE (reference sequence). The CDR3 is made up of 14 amino acids. The CDR3 nucleotides are TGTGCCGGCAGCGACCGGGGAGGGAACTTTGGCTACACCTTC. This sequence encodes CAGSDRGGNFGYTF.

A few counts support this clone. The rearrangement uses TRBV19 and TRBJ2-1; perhaps TRBD2 as D (6 bases). In germline, CDR1 is LNHDA, CDR2 SQIVND (reference sequence). Trimming shortened V by 2 bases and J by 5 bases, and 16 bases separated the two germline ends. The CDR3 runs 16 residues. The CDR3, as DNA: TGTGCCAGTAGTATACCCCACTCGGGAGCCCACAATGAGCAGTTCTTC. Its protein is CASSIPHSGAHNEQFF.

The chain carries TRBV9 and TRBJ2-1; 10 bases are a match to TRBD2. The CDR3 is made up of 16 amino acids. V lost 6 bases, J lost 9 bases, and 15 bases stayed unmatched. The germline V gene encodes CDR1 SGDLS and CDR2 YYNGEE. CDR3 loop: CASNPAGTSARGEQFF. The DNA of the CDR3 is TGTGCCAGCAACCCTGCCGGGACTAGCGCCAGGGGTGAGCAGTTCTTC.

CDR3 DNA sequence: TGTGCCAGCAGCTTTCCAGGGTTCTATGGCTACACCTTC. It encodes CASSFPGFYGYTF. This chain uses TRBV11-1 with TRBJ1-2, with D possibly TRBD1 on 5 matching bases. CDR1 SGHAT and CDR2 FQDESV come from the germline V gene (reference sequence). V was pared by 3 bases and J by 4 bases, with 9 bases between. The CDR3 totals 13 residues.

The chain joins TRBV7-8 to TRBJ2-7; no definite D call. This CDR3 has 13 amino acids. V was cut by 5 bases and J by 6 bases, with 14 bases left in between. The V gene's germline CDR1 is SGHVS and CDR2 FQNEAQ. The CDR3 loop is CASSNYIVGEQYF. CDR3 DNA: TGTGCCAGCAGCAACTATATCGTGGGCGAGCAGTACTTC.

The chain carries TRBV5-1 and TRBJ2-1, with 9 bases that match TRBD2. The CDR3 loop spans 16 amino acids. The V segment lost 0 bases and the J segment 5 bases; nucleotides outside the gene matches: 6. The V gene's germline CDR1 is SGHRS and CDR2 YFSETQ. CDR3 loop: CASSLAGTSQDNEQFF. DNA of the CDR3: TGCGCCAGCAGCTTGGCCGGGACTAGCCAAGACAATGAGCAGTTCTTC.

The gene calls are TRBV18 and TRBJ1-1; perhaps TRBD1 as D (5 bases). The germline V gene has CDR1 KGHSH and CDR2 LQKENI. CDR3 size: 14 residues. Trimming removed 4 bases from V and 3 bases from J, with 12 bases in between. The CDR3 region has the DNA TGTGCCAGCTCACTCCGGACACCCGACACTGAAGCTTTCTTT. Encoded protein: CASSLRTPDTEAFF.

This chain links TRBV2 with TRBJ2-3, with D unresolved. Deletions cut 11 bases from V and 3 bases from J, with 12 bases between. CDR1 and CDR2 from the germline V gene are SNHLY and FYNNEI. This CDR3 is 12 amino acids long. The CDR3 sequence is CAGCDQTDTQYF. The CDR3 DNA follows: TGTGCCGGCTGTGACCAGACAGATACGCAGTATTTT. Full variable domain (missing parts from reference TRBV2 and TRBJ2-3): EPEVTQTPSHQVTQMGQEVILRCVPISNHLYFYWYRQILGQKVEFLVSFYNNEISEKSEIFDDQFSVERPDGSNFTLKIRSTKLEDSAMYFCAGCDQTDTQYFGPGTRLTVL.

This clone has only one observation. V usage is TRBV29-1 and J usage is TRBJ2-3; possibly TRBD1 for D (5 bases). The CDR3 sequence is 14 residues long. Germline V gene lookup returns CDR1 SQVTM and CDR2 ANQGSEA. The V end lost 7 bases, the J end lost 1 base, and 15 bases lay between the germline ends. Written as DNA, the CDR3 is TGCAGCGCCGGACACCTGCTGCGCACAGATACGCAGTATTTT. It specifies CSAGHLLRTDTQYF.

V is TRBV6-5 and J is TRBJ1-1; 7 bases map to TRBD1. The J segment lost 1 base and the V segment lost 5 bases, leaving 4 bases of the junction unmatched. The germline CDR1 and CDR2 sequences are MNHEY and SVGAGI. The CDR3 totals 14 residues. CDR3 region: CASSPGTANTEAFF. The CDR3 bases are TGTGCCAGCAGTCCCGGGACAGCGAACACTGAAGCTTTCTTT.

This clone has just a few counts. J is TRBJ1-5 and V is TRBV2; no firm D call. Germline-derived CDR1 and CDR2 are SNHLY and FYNNEI. Deletions cut 2 bases from V and 9 bases from J, with 8 bases between. The CDR3 is 12 residues long. CDR3 protein: CASSEQIPPQHF. In DNA, the CDR3 is TGTGCCAGCAGTGAACAGATTCCGCCCCAGCATTTT.

The V gene is TRBV7-3, the J gene TRBJ2-5; D remains unclear. The germline V gene has CDR1 SGHTA and CDR2 FQGTGA. The CDR3 has 13 amino acids. Between the trimmed V and J ends, which lost 4 bases and 4 bases, there was a span of 10 bases. CDR3 protein: CASSSYLRETQYF. Written as DNA, the CDR3 is TGTGCCAGCAGCTCGTACCTACGAGAGACCCAGTACTTC.

The V and J genes are TRBV5-6 and TRBJ2-5; D call uncertain. CDR1 and CDR2 (germline): SGHDT, YYEEEE. The CDR3 sequence is 13 residues long. With 0 bases removed from V and 4 bases from J, the gap between germline ends came to 7 bases. CDR3 bases: TGTGCCAGCAGCTTGGAGCGCGGAGAGACCCAGTACTTC. It encodes CASSLERGETQYF.

This chain connects TRBV7-3 to TRBJ1-2; 10 bases map to TRBD1. V shed 5 bases, J shed 7 bases, and the junction held 4 bases outside the gene matches. CDR1 SGHTA and CDR2 FQGTGA come from the germline V gene. The CDR3 spans 13 residues. For the CDR3, the DNA is TGTGCCAGCAGCCAGACAGGGGGCGCTGGCTACACCTTC. Translated: CASSQTGGAGYTF. Full variable domain (rest looked up from reference TRBV7-3 and TRBJ1-2): GAGVSQTPSNKVTEKGKYVELRCDPISGHTALYWYRQSLGQGPEFLIYFQGTGAADDSGLPNDRFFAVRPEGSVSTLKIQRTERGDSAVYLCASSQTGGAGYTFGSGTRLTVV.

The chain couples TRBV27 to TRBJ2-5, with D perhaps TRBD1 (6 bases). Trimming removed 5 bases from V and 2 bases from J, with 15 bases in between. The CDR3 totals 15 residues. Germline CDR1 is MNHEY and CDR2 is SMNVEV (reference sequence). CDR3 sequence (DNA): TGTGCCAGCAGTCCCCACCCGACAGGTCAAGAGACCCAGTACTTC. It encodes CASSPHPTGQETQYF.

The chain couples TRBV6-1 to TRBJ1-1; TRBD1 matches at 7 bases. Trimming removed 10 bases from V and 1 base from J; junction bases left unmatched: 6. The CDR3 is made up of 13 amino acids. In germline, CDR1 is MNHNS, CDR2 SASEGT. The CDR3 here is CATPGTANTEAFF. The CDR3 DNA reads TGTGCCACCCCGGGGACAGCGAACACTGAAGCTTTCTTT.

This rearrangement joins TRBV7-9 to TRBJ2-5, with 7 positions matching TRBD2. This CDR3 is built from 14 residues. In germline, CDR1 is SEHNR, CDR2 FQNEAQ (reference sequence). With V trimmed by 5 bases and J by 5 bases, 8 bases remained unmatched. CDR3 sequence (DNA): TGTGCCAGCAGCCTGGGCGGGGGTACCGAGACCCAGTACTTC. Translated, it gives CASSLGGGTETQYF.

The chain carries TRBV7-2 and TRBJ1-5, with D possibly matching TRBD1 (6 bases). The CDR3 has 15 amino acids. CDR1 and CDR2 from the germline V gene are SGHTA and FQGNSA. V lost 4 bases and J 1 base, leaving 11 bases between the germline ends. This chain's CDR3 is CASSSFTGSNQPQHF. CDR3 DNA sequence: TGTGCCAGCAGCTCATTTACAGGGAGCAATCAGCCCCAGCATTTT.

The chain carries TRBV11-3 and TRBJ2-7; possibly TRBD2 for D (6 bases). Per germline, CDR1 SGHNT and CDR2 YENEEA. The V end was cut by 8 bases, the J end by 2 bases, with 13 bases between. The CDR3 consists of 13 residues. The CDR3 nucleotides read TGTGCCAGCTCCCCCGGCGGGGCCTACGAGCAGTACTTC. Encoded protein: CASSPGGAYEQYF. The full variable domain, its missing parts supplied by reference TRBV11-3 and TRBJ2-7, is EAGVVQSPRYKIIEKKQPVAFWCNPISGHNTLYWYLQNLGQGPELLIRYENEEAVDDSQLPKDRFSAERLKGVDSTLKIQPAELGDSAVYLCASSPGGAYEQYFGPGTRLTVT.